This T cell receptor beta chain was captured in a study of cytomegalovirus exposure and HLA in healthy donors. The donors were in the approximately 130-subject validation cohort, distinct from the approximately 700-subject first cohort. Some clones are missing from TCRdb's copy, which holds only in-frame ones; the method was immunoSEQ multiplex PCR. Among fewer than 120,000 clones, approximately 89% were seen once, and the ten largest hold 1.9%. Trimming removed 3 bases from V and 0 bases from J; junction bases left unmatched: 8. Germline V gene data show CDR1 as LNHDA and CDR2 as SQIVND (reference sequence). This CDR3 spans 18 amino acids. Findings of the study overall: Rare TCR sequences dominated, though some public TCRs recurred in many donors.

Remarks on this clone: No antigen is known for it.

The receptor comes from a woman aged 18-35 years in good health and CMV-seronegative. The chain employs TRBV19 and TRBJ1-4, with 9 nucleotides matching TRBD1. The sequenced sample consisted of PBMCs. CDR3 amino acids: CASSMKGTGHPTNEKLFF. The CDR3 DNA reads TGTGCCAGTAGTATGAAGGGGACAGGGCACCCAACTAATGAAAAACTGTTTTTT.